Listed below are T cell receptor beta chains from one sample, sequenced in a study of identical twins. TCRdb reprocessed the 5' RACE reads with MiXCR, giving one entry per CDR3 protein. The data contain some 1,700,000 distinct CDR3 sequences, roughly a third of them seen just once; the ten biggest clones take up around 0.25%. Material for sequencing was cord blood. The receptors originated from a newborn girl in good health. CDR3s include the opening cysteine and the closing phenylalanine or tryptophan. A clone size is listed for some rows: how often the clone was seen (once, few, many), or a class if it is expanded.

j_gene,v_gene,abundance,CDR3aa
TRBJ2-5,TRBV20-1,NA,CSARAPGGTYNEQYF
TRBJ1-1,TRBV4-1,NA,CASSLKGQAWDTEAFF
TRBJ2-4,TRBV20-1,few,CSARQQGAKNIQYF
TRBJ1-2,TRBV28,once,CASSFWGDYYGYTF
TRBJ2-3,TRBV2,NA,CASSEHARTGATQYF
TRBJ2-7,TRBV20-1,few,CSPGQGASNEQYF
TRBJ2-5,TRBV24-1,few,CATSDLRGDRETQYF
NA,TRBV6-1,NA,CASSETILKETQFF
TRBJ2-1,TRBV14,NA,CASSQRERVRLDEQFF
TRBJ2-3,TRBV14,few,CASSQESLGADTQYF
TRBJ2-3,TRBV11-2,NA,CASRRLAGVVNKSTDTQYF
TRBJ2-3,TRBV24-1,NA,CATSGGHDRTDTQYF
NA,TRBV20-1,NA,CSPHYGQETQFF
NA,TRBV7-9,many,CASSFLPHSWATQYF
TRBJ2-3,TRBV20-1,once,CSARASGRRADTQYF
TRBJ2-1,TRBV7-6,NA,CASSLVPSSGTSDEQFF
TRBJ1-4,TRBV20-1,NA,CSGGGPTNEKLFF
TRBJ2-5,TRBV20-1,many,CSARDVVLAKETQYF
TRBJ1-1,TRBV29-1,NA,CSVDSANRDTEAFF
TRBJ2-3,TRBV5-1,few,CASSSGVTRTDTQYF
NA,TRBV5-1,NA,CASRPGTQKGYEQYF
TRBJ2-4,TRBV20-1,NA,CSSLAGGGVAKNIQYF
TRBJ2-3,TRBV14,NA,CASSHLKVDTQYF
TRBJ2-1,TRBV20-1,NA,CSAPPDSSYNEQFF
TRBJ1-2,TRBV12-3/TRBV12-4,NA,CATAPNYGYTF
TRBJ2-1,TRBV3-1,few,CASSQGKLAGYNEQFF
NA,TRBV11-2,once,CASSPWTSLQETQYF
TRBJ2-3,TRBV9,few,CASSVAGSGGANTQYF
TRBJ2-7,TRBV7-2,few,CASSFLTHRGSSYEQYF
TRBJ1-2,TRBV7-2,few,CASSSPEDHGYTF
TRBJ1-2,TRBV20-1,NA,CSAPQRRQGYGYTF
TRBJ2-1,TRBV12-3/TRBV12-4,NA,CASSPNRGYNEQFF
TRBJ1-5,TRBV6-6,few,CASQGDSSNQPQHF
TRBJ2-5,TRBV20-1,few,CSAHPTAGPYQETQYF
TRBJ2-2,TRBV3-1,NA,CASSQQGRRTGELFF
TRBJ2-4,TRBV5-5,NA,CASRVLGQGAKNIQYF
TRBJ2-7,TRBV11-1,NA,CASSLAARVAGEQYF
TRBJ1-5,TRBV27,NA,CASRTSGNQPQHF
TRBJ2-3,TRBV6-6,NA,CASSYSPGGDSTDTQYF
TRBJ2-7,TRBV10-1,many,CASSPGQRERLLTYEQYF
TRBJ2-1,TRBV5-1,many,CASSLEWVIPEQFF
TRBJ2-4,TRBV9,few,CASSSTGQYF
TRBJ1-6,TRBV6-5,NA,CASSSRPGTGSIRPLHF
TRBJ1-1,TRBV7-6,NA,CASSPHRGPDTEAFF
TRBJ1-5,TRBV5-1,NA,CASSLWPVWDSRGQPQHF
TRBJ2-2,TRBV5-1,NA,CASSNWPGMRETGELFF
TRBJ1-2,TRBV20-1,NA,CSVTRANYGYTF
TRBJ1-1,TRBV20-1,NA,CSATRQSMNTEAFF
TRBJ2-4,TRBV7-9,NA,CASSPGGGTAKNIQYF